The 21 T cell receptor beta chains listed next were all sequenced from one sample in a study of blood T cell repertoires in COVID-19. Produced via immunoSEQ multiplex PCR; TCRdb's table is partial and in-frame only. The table shows 200,000 to 250,000 clones, with 70% to 85% occurring only once. The sample comprised PBMCs or T cells enriched from blood (not recorded which). The receptors stem from a man in his forties who had recovered from COVID-19.

The V call is TRBV3-1 (or the pseudogene TRBV3-2), the J call TRBJ1-6; D ambiguous. This CDR3 contains 14 residues. CDR1 is LGHDT, CDR2 YNNKEL, per germline (reference sequence). Trimming took 1 base from V and 8 from J, leaving 9 bases between them. The CDR3 loop is CASSQGPRDSPLHF. The CDR3 coding sequence is TGTGCCAGCAGCCAAGGGCCGAGGGATTCACCCCTCCACTTT.

J is TRBJ1-1 and V is TRBV18; weak D call: TRBD1 (6 bases). Trimming removed 3 bases from V and 2 bases from J, with 10 bases in between. Per germline, CDR1 KGHSH and CDR2 LQKENI. There are 14 residues in the CDR3. CDR3 loop: CASSPGRGNTEAFF. CDR3 coding DNA: TGTGCCAGCTCACCGGGCAGGGGAAACACTGAAGCTTTCTTT.

Only a few counts were recorded for this clone. The chain has TRBV21-1 and TRBJ1-1. TRBV21-1 corresponds to a pseudogene. CDR3 size: 15 residues. CDR3 protein: CASSKFGGSVTEAFF. The CDR3 DNA sequence: TGTGCCAGCAGCAAGTTTGGGGGGAGCGTCACTGAAGCTTTCTTT.

Notes on this clone: Other DNA sequences in the sample encode the same CDR3. The chain couples TRBV7-9 to TRBJ2-3; 7 positions agree with TRBD1. V lost 6 bases, J lost 1 base, and 7 bases stayed unmatched. Germline-derived CDR1 and CDR2 are SEHNR and FQNEAQ (reference sequence). The CDR3 covers 15 residues. CDR3 sequence (DNA): TGTGCCAGCAGTCCGCGACAGGGACGCACAGATACGCAGTATTTT. Its protein product is CASSPRQGRTDTQYF.

This rearrangement joins TRBV7-2 to TRBJ2-3; D unclear. CDR1 is SGHTA and CDR2 is FQGNSA in the germline V gene. This CDR3 is built from 13 residues. With 4 bases removed from V and 9 bases from J, the gap between germline ends came to 14 bases. The CDR3 DNA follows: TGTGCCAGCAGCTCCCGTATGCAGGCCACGCAGTATTTT. As protein: CASSSRMQATQYF.

This clone was counted many times. The J gene is TRBJ1-2, the V gene TRBV7-9; a possible D gene is TRBD1 (6 bases). Germline lookup yields CDR1 SEHNR and CDR2 FQNEAQ (reference sequence). V lost 1 base and J lost 8, with 14 bases in between. This CDR3 is built from 14 residues. Here the CDR3 reads CASSLGTARGGYTF. CDR3 sequence (DNA): TGTGCCAGCAGCTTAGGGACGGCCAGGGGCGGCTACACCTTC.

The chain has TRBV29-1 and TRBJ2-1; no clear D gene. V was pared by 2 bases and J by 9 bases, with 14 bases between. The CDR3 length is 13 residues. Germline V CDR1 and CDR2: SQVTM, ANQGSEA. This CDR3 is CSVEMNYGIEQFF. CDR3 coding DNA: TGCAGCGTTGAAATGAACTATGGTATTGAGCAGTTCTTC.

For the CDR3, the DNA is TGTGCCAGCTCACTAGCATACGAAGCTTTCTTT. Translating it yields CASSLAYEAFF. The V and J genes are TRBV18 and TRBJ1-1; no definite D call. This CDR3 region has 11 residues. From germline, CDR1 is KGHSH and CDR2 LQKENI. The V gene lost 4 bases and the J gene lost 8 bases, with 8 bases spanning the gap. The variable domain in full, with the rest retrieved from reference TRBV18 and TRBJ1-1, is NAGVMQNPRHLVRRRGQEARLRCSPMKGHSHVYWYRQLPEEGLKFMVYLQKENIIDESGMPKERFSAEFPKEGPSILRIQQVVRGDSAAYFCASSLAYEAFFGQGTRLTVV.

V and J are TRBV7-2 and TRBJ2-7; perhaps TRBD2 as D (6 bases). From germline, CDR1 is SGHTA and CDR2 FQGNSA. Trimming took 5 bases from V and 5 from J, leaving 19 bases between them. This CDR3 is built from 15 residues. The CDR3 region has the DNA TGTGCCAGCAGCCTCACGGGGGTACCGGTCCACGAGCAGTACTTC. Translating it yields CASSLTGVPVHEQYF. Variable domain in full (rest from reference TRBV7-2 and TRBJ2-7): GAGVSQSPSNKVTEKGKDVELRCDPISGHTALYWYRQSLGQGLEFLIYFQGNSAPDKSGLPSDRFSAERTGGSVSTLTIQRTQQEDSAVYLCASSLTGVPVHEQYFGPGTRLTVT.

This clone has more than one count but fewer than ten. This chain joins TRBV5-1 and TRBJ1-4; maybe TRBD1 (5 bases). CDR3 length: 14 residues. V was clipped by 4 bases and J by 7 bases, with 14 bases between them. CDR1 and CDR2 (germline): SGHRS, YFSETQ. CDR3 protein: CASSLRGGGEKLFF. The CDR3 DNA sequence: TGCGCCAGCAGCCTAAGGGGTGGTGGTGAAAAACTGTTTTTT. The variable domain in full, with the rest retrieved from reference TRBV5-1 and TRBJ1-4, is KAGVTQTPRYLIKTRGQQVTLSCSPISGHRSVSWYQQTPGQGLQFLFEYFSETQRNKGNFPGRFSGRQFSNSRSEMNVSTLELGDSALYLCASSLRGGGEKLFFGSGTQLSVL.

This clone occurred many times. The chain couples TRBV15 to TRBJ1-4, with a possible D match to TRBD1 (5 bases). Trimming stripped 3 bases from V and 6 bases from J, with 14 bases between. Germline values: CDR1 LNHNV, CDR2 YYDKDF (reference sequence). This CDR3 has 15 residues. The CDR3 loop is CATSRISRADEKLFF. Written as DNA, the CDR3 is TGTGCCACCAGCAGGATATCCAGGGCGGATGAAAAACTGTTTTTT.

This chain joins TRBV2 and TRBJ1-5; 7 nucleotides line up with TRBD1. The CDR3 has 16 amino acids. Looked up from germline, CDR1 is SNHLY and CDR2 is FYNNEI. Losses at the gene ends were 6 bases for V and 3 bases for J; bases not matched to a gene: 11. CDR3 in amino acids: CASRMVGRGDNQPQHF. CDR3 bases: TGTGCCAGCAGGATGGTGGGCAGGGGGGACAATCAGCCCCAGCATTTT.

This chain links TRBV19 with TRBJ1-1; D might be TRBD1 (5 bases). Looked up from germline, CDR1 is LNHDA and CDR2 is SQIVND (reference sequence). The CDR3 extends over 16 amino acids. V shed 6 bases and J shed 0 bases, with 17 bases lying between them. The CDR3 DNA reads as TGTGCCAGTAGATGGGGCGGCAGTTCGATGAACACTGAAGCTTTCTTT. The encoded protein is CASRWGGSSMNTEAFF.

The chain links TRBV4-2 to TRBJ1-6, with 10 bases lining up with TRBD1. This CDR3 comprises 17 residues. Germline-derived CDR1 and CDR2 are LGHNA and YNFKEQ. V lost 5 bases to trimming and J lost 6 bases; unmatched junction nucleotides: 10. CDR3: CASSASDRGFSNSPLHF. CDR3 in DNA: TGTGCCAGCAGCGCTTCGGACAGGGGGTTCAGTAATTCACCCCTCCACTTT.

The chain uses TRBV2 and TRBJ2-7; TRBD1 matches 10 bases. The CDR3 spans 14 residues. The germline gives CDR1 SNHLY, CDR2 FYNNEI. V was clipped by 9 bases and J by 4 bases; unmatched bases: 9. CDR3 coding DNA: TGTGCCAGTAGGGGTCGGGACAGGGGATACGAGCAGTACTTC. Encoded protein: CASRGRDRGYEQYF.

The chain recombines TRBV10-1 with TRBJ1-4, with a possible D match to TRBD1 (5 bases). This CDR3 comprises 15 residues. The V end was cut by 7 bases, the J end by 5 bases, with 17 bases between. Germline V CDR1 and CDR2: WNHNN, SYGVQD (reference sequence). CDR3 protein: CASKERGGDNEKLFF. The CDR3 DNA reads TGCGCCAGCAAAGAGAGGGGAGGGGACAATGAAAAACTGTTTTTT.

V usage is TRBV19 and J usage is TRBJ1-1, with D unresolved. Germline V gene sequence: CDR1 LNHDA, CDR2 SQIVND (reference sequence). The V end lost 3 bases, the J end lost 5 bases, and 13 bases lay between the germline ends. This CDR3 region has 14 residues. In nucleotides, the CDR3 is TGTGCCAGTAGTATGAGTTCGAGAGGTACTGAAGCTTTCTTT. This codes for CASSMSSRGTEAFF.

The rearrangement joins TRBV28 to TRBJ1-1, with TRBD1 as a possible D gene (6 bases). Germline V gene sequence: CDR1 MDHEN, CDR2 SYDVKM. The CDR3 runs 13 residues. The V end lost 5 bases, the J end lost 1 base, and 8 bases lay between the germline ends. CDR3 sequence: CASSMDRNTEAFF. CDR3 bases: TGTGCCAGCAGTATGGACAGGAACACTGAAGCTTTCTTT.

The sample holds one count of this clone. V is TRBV2 and J is TRBJ1-1; D call uncertain. The V end was cut by 9 bases, the J end by 1 base, with 6 bases between. Germline V CDR1 and CDR2: SNHLY, FYNNEI. This CDR3 has 11 amino acids. Here the CDR3 DNA reads TGTGCCAGAACACAGAACACTGAAGCTTTCTTT. This gives the protein CARTQNTEAFF.

V usage is TRBV2 and J usage is TRBJ2-3; TRBD2 agrees at 8 bases. The germline V gene has CDR1 SNHLY and CDR2 FYNNEI. Germline trimming cut 5 bases from V and 6 bases from J; bases unmatched to any gene: 7. CDR3 length: 14 residues. The CDR3 region has the DNA TGTGCCAGCAGTCTTAGCGGGACCGGGGATACGCAGTATTTT. It translates to CASSLSGTGDTQYF. Full variable domain (missing parts from reference TRBV2 and TRBJ2-3): EPEVTQTPSHQVTQMGQEVILRCVPISNHLYFYWYRQILGQKVEFLVSFYNNEISEKSEIFDDQFSVERPDGSNFTLKIRSTKLEDSAMYFCASSLSGTGDTQYFGPGTRLTVL.

V and J are TRBV19 and TRBJ2-6, with D possibly being TRBD2 (6 bases). Germline V CDR1 and CDR2: LNHDA, SQIVND (reference sequence). The V gene lost 2 bases and the J gene lost 2 bases, with 13 bases spanning the gap. This CDR3 is built from 17 residues. The CDR3 spells CASSIREGGTGANVLTF. The CDR3 region has the DNA TGTGCCAGTAGTATAAGGGAAGGAGGGACTGGGGCCAACGTCCTGACTTTC.